What follows are 23 T cell receptor beta chains derived from one specimen sequenced in a study of T cells after yellow fever vaccination. TCRdb re-called the 5' RACE reads through MiXCR, storing one row per CDR3 protein. The sample lists under 600,000 distinct CDR3 sequences; approximately 13% were seen once. The sequencing here drew on PBMCs, taken on the day of the yellow fever booster vaccination. All receptors come from a man under 40 who received the YFV17D yellow fever vaccine.

The gene calls are TRBV20-1 and TRBJ2-1; 8 nucleotides line up with TRBD2. The ends lost 2 bases at V and 5 bases at J; junction bases unmatched: 11. CDR1 is DFQATT, CDR2 SNEGSKA, per germline (reference sequence). The CDR3 runs to 16 residues. The DNA of the CDR3 is TGCAGTGCTAGACCCCCCGGACTAGCTGTCCACAATGAGCAGTTCTTC. Translation gives CSARPPGLAVHNEQFF.

This clonotype was detected only a few times. V usage is TRBV28 and J usage is TRBJ1-5, with TRBD1 matching over 9 bases. Germline V CDR1 and CDR2: MDHEN, SYDVKM. This CDR3 is 13 amino acids long. V lost 9 bases, J lost 7 bases, and 7 bases stayed unmatched. The CDR3 sequence: CASNRGRGQPQHF. In DNA, the CDR3 is TGTGCCAGTAACAGGGGGCGAGGGCAGCCCCAGCATTTT.

This chain links TRBV4-3 with TRBJ2-4, with 9 nucleotides matching TRBD2. CDR3 length: 16 amino acids. Germline CDR1 LGHNA, CDR2 YSLEER. Germline trimming cut 1 base from V and 2 bases from J; bases unmatched to any gene: 3. DNA of the CDR3: TGCGCCAGCAGCCAAGTGACTAGCGGTACCAAAAACATTCAGTACTTC. It yields the protein CASSQVTSGTKNIQYF.

In its sample, this clonotype was seen a few times. This sequence joins TRBV18 and TRBJ2-3, with 11 bases fitting TRBD2. V shed 5 bases and J 4 bases; nucleotides not matched to a gene: 11. Germline CDR1 and CDR2: KGHSH and LQKENI. This CDR3 spans 17 amino acids. CDR3 in amino acids: CASSSRLAGRGPDTQYF. The CDR3 DNA is TGTGCCAGCTCATCTAGACTAGCGGGGCGGGGCCCAGATACGCAGTATTTT.

The table lists this clonotype with a few counts. The chain recombines TRBV11-2 with TRBJ2-7, with 7 bases identical to TRBD1. The CDR3 sequence is 14 residues long. V trimming: 5 bases; J trimming: 3 bases; junction bases outside the gene matches: 7. The germline gives CDR1 SGHAT, CDR2 FQNNGV. The CDR3 coding sequence is TGTGCCAGCAGCACCCGACAGGGTTTCTACGAGCAGTACTTC. It yields the protein CASSTRQGFYEQYF.

The gene calls are TRBV28 and TRBJ2-4, with 7 bases matching TRBD1. Germline trimming cut 5 bases from V and 10 bases from J; bases unmatched to any gene: 11. This CDR3 has 14 residues. Germline CDR1 is MDHEN and CDR2 is SYDVKM. The CDR3 is CASSRSATGRIQYF. CDR3 coding DNA: TGTGCCAGCAGTCGATCAGCGACAGGGCGTATTCAGTACTTC.

This clonotype appeared a few times. The chain couples TRBV12-3 or TRBV12-4 to TRBJ1-6; TRBD1 agrees at 9 bases. CDR3 size: 15 residues. V gave up 4 bases and J gave up 7 bases; unmatched junction bases: 5. Written as DNA, the CDR3 is TGTGCCAGCAGTTCACTCGGACAGGGGAATTCACCCCTCCACTTT. This gives the protein CASSSLGQGNSPLHF.

This clonotype was picked up many times. The V gene is TRBV6-2 or TRBV6-3, the J gene TRBJ2-1, with a possible D match to TRBD1 (5 bases). Germline values: CDR1 MNHEY, CDR2 SVGEGT. The CDR3 loop spans 14 amino acids. V was shortened by 6 bases and J by 4 bases, with 13 bases between the two germline ends. CDR3 sequence (DNA): TGTGCCAGCAGCCCAGAGACAGAGTACAATGAGCAGTTCTTC. Translated: CASSPETEYNEQFF.

The V and J genes are TRBV6-1 and TRBJ2-5; possible D gene TRBD2, 6 bases. This CDR3 is 13 amino acids long. V was trimmed by 6 bases and J by 7 bases, leaving 15 bases between them. Germline V CDR1 and CDR2: MNHNS, SASEGT. For the CDR3, the DNA is TGTGCCAGCAGAATGGGCGGAGCGGGGACCCAGTACTTC. Encoded protein: CASRMGGAGTQYF.

This clonotype came up a few times. The chain employs TRBV12-3 or TRBV12-4 and TRBJ2-5; D unresolved. Trimming took off 2 bases at V and 2 bases at J, with 12 bases between the two ends. CDR3 length: 15 residues. The CDR3 spells CASSLMSGPQETQYF. The CDR3 nucleotides are TGTGCCAGCAGTTTAATGTCGGGTCCGCAAGAGACCCAGTACTTC.

This chain joins TRBV11-3 and TRBJ2-1; maybe TRBD2 (6 bases). Germline CDR1 is SGHNT and CDR2 is YENEEA. Trimming removed 5 bases at V and 7 bases at J, with 15 bases between. The CDR3 has 14 amino acids. The CDR3: CASSQRALGNEQFF. CDR3 coding DNA: TGTGCCAGCAGCCAGCGGGCGCTCGGAAATGAGCAGTTCTTC.

V is TRBV3-1 and J is TRBJ2-1, with 10 nucleotides matching TRBD1. Germline V gives CDR1 LGHDT, CDR2 YNNKEL (reference sequence). This CDR3 spans 14 amino acids. V lost 11 bases, J lost 4 bases, and 8 bases stayed unmatched. The CDR3 spells CASSRDRGYNEQFF. Here the CDR3 DNA reads TGTGCCTCCTCCAGGGACAGGGGTTACAATGAGCAGTTCTTC.

The chain combines TRBV30 with TRBJ2-2; D is perhaps TRBD1 (5 bases). Per the germline V gene, CDR1 is GTSNPN and CDR2 is SVGIG (reference sequence). The CDR3 is made up of 14 amino acids. The V gene lost 4 bases and the J gene lost 6 bases, with 15 bases spanning the gap. The CDR3 DNA is TGTGCCTGGAAGGGGCTATCAGGCGCCGGGGAGCTGTTTTTT. Its translation is CAWKGLSGAGELFF.

The rearrangement joins TRBV20-1 to TRBJ1-2; 10 nucleotides align to TRBD1. The CDR3 spans 15 residues. With V trimmed by 0 bases and J by 3 bases, 4 bases remained unmatched. CDR1 is DFQATT and CDR2 is SNEGSKA in the germline V gene (reference sequence). This CDR3 is CSARDVTGGDYGYTF. The CDR3 coding sequence is TGCAGTGCTAGAGATGTGACAGGGGGCGACTATGGCTACACCTTC.

The chain is built from TRBV20-1 and TRBJ2-7; 13 nucleotides agree with TRBD2. Germline CDR1 DFQATT, CDR2 SNEGSKA (reference sequence). The junction had 10 bases not matched to a gene; V was cut back by 0 bases and J by 11 bases. The CDR3 is 15 amino acids. CDR3 DNA: TGCAGTGCTAGAGATGAGGGCGGACTAGCGGGAGTGAAGTACTTC. Residues: CSARDEGGLAGVKYF.

The chain joins TRBV20-1 to TRBJ2-3, with 10 positions matching TRBD2. Germline CDR1 DFQATT, CDR2 SNEGSKA (reference sequence). The J segment lost 1 base and the V segment lost 3 bases, leaving 1 base of the junction unmatched. The CDR3 sequence is 14 residues long. The CDR3 sequence: CSASGLAGTDTQYF. The CDR3 DNA sequence: TGCAGTGCTAGTGGACTAGCGGGCACAGATACGCAGTATTTT.

J is TRBJ2-3 and V is TRBV3-1; possible D gene TRBD2, 5 bases. The CDR3 runs to 12 residues. CDR1 LGHDT and CDR2 YNNKEL come from the germline V gene (reference sequence). Trimming pared 3 bases from V and 14 bases from J, leaving 15 bases between. The CDR3 sequence: CASSHLAGPPYF. CDR3 bases: TGTGCCAGCAGCCATCTGGCGGGCCCCCCGTATTTT.

This sequence joins TRBV10-3 and TRBJ2-2, with D perhaps TRBD1 (6 bases). V was shortened by 5 bases and J by 7 bases, with 8 bases between the two germline ends. The CDR3 runs to 12 residues. CDR1 and CDR2 from the germline V gene are ENHRY and SYGVKD. The CDR3 DNA reads TGTGCCATCAGTCGGACAGACGGGGAGCTGTTTTTT. It translates to CAISRTDGELFF.

The J gene is TRBJ2-3, the V gene TRBV29-1, with TRBD2 identical over 9 bases. The CDR3 is made up of 19 amino acids. J was trimmed by 1 base and V by 2 bases; bases with no gene match: 16. Germline V gene lookup returns CDR1 SQVTM and CDR2 ANQGSEA. The chain's CDR3 is CSVERPREGQGWGTDTQYF. CDR3 DNA: TGCAGCGTTGAACGTCCGCGGGAGGGCCAAGGATGGGGCACAGATACGCAGTATTTT.

The chain carries TRBV30 and TRBJ2-5, with a weak D call TRBD2 (6 bases). Per the germline V gene, CDR1 is GTSNPN and CDR2 is SVGIG (reference sequence). This CDR3 comprises 13 residues. Trimming took off 6 bases at V and 5 bases at J, with 16 bases between the two ends. CDR3 sequence reads: CACSGGIVETQYF. The CDR3 DNA follows: TGTGCCTGTTCCGGCGGGATTGTGGAGACCCAGTACTTC.

This clonotype was recorded a few times. The chain couples TRBV27 to TRBJ2-7; TRBD1 agrees at 7 bases. After removal of 5 bases from V and 9 bases from J, the junction contained 13 bases not matched to a gene. CDR3 length: 14 amino acids. Per germline, CDR1 MNHEY and CDR2 SMNVEV (reference sequence). The CDR3 protein is CASSPGQMRFGQYF. The CDR3 coding sequence is TGTGCCAGCAGTCCGGGACAGATGCGTTTCGGGCAGTACTTC.

This clonotype showed up just a few times. The chain employs TRBV5-1 and TRBJ2-2; D gene uncertain. The V end lost 2 bases, the J end lost 7 bases, and 9 bases lay between the germline ends. CDR1 and CDR2 from the germline V gene are SGHRS and YFSETQ. The CDR3 is 13 residues long. CDR3: CASSLQQDGELFF. DNA for the CDR3: TGCGCCAGCAGCTTACAGCAGGACGGGGAGCTGTTTTTT.

This clonotype came up a few times. This rearrangement joins TRBV29-1 to TRBJ2-7; D may match TRBD1 or TRBD2 (5 bases each). Looked up from germline, CDR1 is SQVTM and CDR2 is ANQGSEA. V gave up 7 bases and J gave up 3 bases, with 13 bases separating them. The CDR3 sequence is 12 residues long. CDR3 nucleotides: TGCAGCGGGGGGACGGCCCTCTACGAGCAGTACTTC. It specifies CSGGTALYEQYF.